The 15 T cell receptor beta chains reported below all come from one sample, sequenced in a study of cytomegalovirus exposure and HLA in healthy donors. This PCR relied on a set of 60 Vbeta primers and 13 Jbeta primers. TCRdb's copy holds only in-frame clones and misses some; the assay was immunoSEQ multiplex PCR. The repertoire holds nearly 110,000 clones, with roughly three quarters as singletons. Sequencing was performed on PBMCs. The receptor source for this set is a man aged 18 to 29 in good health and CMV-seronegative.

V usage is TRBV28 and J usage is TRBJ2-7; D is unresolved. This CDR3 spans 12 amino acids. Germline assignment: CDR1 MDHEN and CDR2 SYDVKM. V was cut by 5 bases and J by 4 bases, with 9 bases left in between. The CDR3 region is CASSLTMYEQYF. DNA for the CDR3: TGTGCCAGCAGTCTCACTATGTACGAGCAGTACTTC.

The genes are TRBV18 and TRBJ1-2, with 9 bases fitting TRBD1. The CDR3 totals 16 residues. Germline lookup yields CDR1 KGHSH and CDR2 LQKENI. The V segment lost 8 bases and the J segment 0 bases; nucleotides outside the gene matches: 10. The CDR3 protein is CASAELQGATNYGYTF. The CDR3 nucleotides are TGTGCCAGCGCCGAACTACAGGGGGCTACTAACTATGGCTACACCTTC.

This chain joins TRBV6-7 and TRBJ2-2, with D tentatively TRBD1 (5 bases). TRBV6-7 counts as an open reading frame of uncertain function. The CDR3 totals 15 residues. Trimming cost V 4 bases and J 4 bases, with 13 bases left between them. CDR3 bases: TGTGCCAGCAGTTCATCGACAGCTTCCACCGGGGAGCTGTTTTTT. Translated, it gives CASSSSTASTGELFF.

In nucleotides, the CDR3 is TGTGCCAGTAGTATCACCAGGGTCCCCACTGAAGCTTTCTTT. This translates into CASSITRVPTEAFF. V is TRBV19 and J is TRBJ1-1; maybe TRBD1 (5 bases). Germline V gene lookup returns CDR1 LNHDA and CDR2 SQIVND (reference sequence). V lost 3 bases and J lost 4, with 12 bases in between. CDR3 length equals 14 residues. Combining the CDR3 with reference TRBV19 and TRBJ1-1 gives the whole variable domain DGGITQSPKYLFRKEGQNVTLSCEQNLNHDAMYWYRQDPGQGLRLIYYSQIVNDFQKGDIAEGYSVSREKKESFPLTVTSAQKNPTAFYLCASSITRVPTEAFFGQGTRLTVV.

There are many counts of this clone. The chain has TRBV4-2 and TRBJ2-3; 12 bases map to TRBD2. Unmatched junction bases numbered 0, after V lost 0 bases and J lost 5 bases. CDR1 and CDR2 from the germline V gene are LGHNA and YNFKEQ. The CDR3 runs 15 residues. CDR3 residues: CASSQELAGGDTQYF. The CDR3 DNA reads TGTGCCAGCAGCCAAGAACTAGCGGGGGGAGATACGCAGTATTTT.

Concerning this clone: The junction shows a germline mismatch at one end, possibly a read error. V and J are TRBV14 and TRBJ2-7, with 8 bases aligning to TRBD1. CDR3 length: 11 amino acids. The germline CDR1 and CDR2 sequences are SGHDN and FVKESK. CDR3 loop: CASSRPGQVFF. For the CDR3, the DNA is TGTGCCAGCAGTCGTCCGGGACAGGTTTTCTTC. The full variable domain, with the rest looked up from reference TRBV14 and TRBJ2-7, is EAGVTQFPSHSVIEKGQTVTLRCDPISGHDNLYWYRRVMGKEIKFLLHFVKESKQDESGMPNNRFLAERTGGTYSTLKVQPAELEDSGVYFCASSRPGQVFFGPGTRLTVT.

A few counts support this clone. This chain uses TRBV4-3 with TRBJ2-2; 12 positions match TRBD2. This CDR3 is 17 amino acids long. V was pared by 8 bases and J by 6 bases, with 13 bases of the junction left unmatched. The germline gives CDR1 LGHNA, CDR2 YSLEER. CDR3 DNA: TGCGCCAGCGCCAAAAGGACTAGCGGGGTGGGTCCCGGGGAGCTGTTTTTT. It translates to CASAKRTSGVGPGELFF.

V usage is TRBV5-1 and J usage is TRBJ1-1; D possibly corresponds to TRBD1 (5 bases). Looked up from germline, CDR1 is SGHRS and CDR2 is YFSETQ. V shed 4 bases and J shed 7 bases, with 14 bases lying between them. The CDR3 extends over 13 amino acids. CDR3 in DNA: TGCGCCAGCAGCACCTTGGACAATGGTGAAGCTTTCTTT. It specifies CASSTLDNGEAFF. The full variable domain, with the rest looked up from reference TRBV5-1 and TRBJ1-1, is KAGVTQTPRYLIKTRGQQVTLSCSPISGHRSVSWYQQTPGQGLQFLFEYFSETQRNKGNFPGRFSGRQFSNSRSEMNVSTLELGDSALYLCASSTLDNGEAFFGQGTRLTVV.

The CDR3 sequence is CASGGAPRGTGELFF. CDR3 in DNA: TGTGCCAGCGGGGGGGCACCCCGAGGCACCGGGGAGCTGTTTTTT. The chain is built from TRBV7-3 and TRBJ2-2; maybe TRBD2 (7 bases). The CDR3 sequence is 15 residues long. V shed 8 bases and J shed 4 bases, with 17 bases lying between them. The germline CDR1 and CDR2 sequences are SGHTA and FQGTGA.

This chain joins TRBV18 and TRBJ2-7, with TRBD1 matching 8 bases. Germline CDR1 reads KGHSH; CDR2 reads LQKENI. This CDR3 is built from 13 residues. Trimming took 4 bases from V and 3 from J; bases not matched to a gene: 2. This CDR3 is CASSLDRGYEQYF. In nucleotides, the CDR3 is TGTGCCAGCTCACTCGACAGGGGCTACGAGCAGTACTTC.

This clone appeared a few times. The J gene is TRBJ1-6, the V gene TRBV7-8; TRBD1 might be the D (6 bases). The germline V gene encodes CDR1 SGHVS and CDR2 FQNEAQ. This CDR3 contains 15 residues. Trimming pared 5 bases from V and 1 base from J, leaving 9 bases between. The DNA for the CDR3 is TGTGCCAGCAGCCTCGACAGGTCCTATAATTCACCCCTCCACTTT. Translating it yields CASSLDRSYNSPLHF.

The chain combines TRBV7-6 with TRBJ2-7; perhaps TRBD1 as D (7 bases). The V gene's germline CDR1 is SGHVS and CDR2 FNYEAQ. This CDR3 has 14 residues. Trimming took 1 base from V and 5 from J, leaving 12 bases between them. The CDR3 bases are TGTGCCAGCAGCTTAGGCGGGACAGTCGACGAGCAGTACTTC. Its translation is CASSLGGTVDEQYF. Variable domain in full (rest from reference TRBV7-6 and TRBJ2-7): GAGVSQSPRYKVTKRGQDVALRCDPISGHVSLYWYRQALGQGPEFLTYFNYEAQQDKSGLPNDRFSAERPEGSISTLTIQRTEQRDSAMYRCASSLGGTVDEQYFGPGTRLTVT.

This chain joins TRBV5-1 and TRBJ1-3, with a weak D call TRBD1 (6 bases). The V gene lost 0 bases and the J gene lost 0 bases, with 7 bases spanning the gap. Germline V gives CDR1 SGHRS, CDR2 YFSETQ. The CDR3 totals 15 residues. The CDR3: CASSLDRVSGNTIYF. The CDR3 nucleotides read TGCGCCAGCAGCTTGGACAGGGTCTCTGGAAACACCATATATTTT.

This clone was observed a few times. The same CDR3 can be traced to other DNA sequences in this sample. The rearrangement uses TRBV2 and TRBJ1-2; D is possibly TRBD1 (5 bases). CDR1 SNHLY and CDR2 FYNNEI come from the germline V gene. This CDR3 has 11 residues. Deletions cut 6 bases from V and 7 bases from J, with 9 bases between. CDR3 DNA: TGTGCCAGCAGCGGGGGGACTGGCTACACCTTC. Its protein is CASSGGTGYTF.

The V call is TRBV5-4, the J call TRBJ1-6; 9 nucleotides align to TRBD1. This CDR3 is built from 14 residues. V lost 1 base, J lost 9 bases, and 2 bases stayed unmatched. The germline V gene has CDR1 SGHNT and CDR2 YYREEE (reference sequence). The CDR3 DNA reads TGTGCCAGCAGCTTGCGGGGACAGGGTTCACCCCTCCACTTT. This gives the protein CASSLRGQGSPLHF. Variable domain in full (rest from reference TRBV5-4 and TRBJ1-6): ETGVTQSPTHLIKTRGQQVTLRCSSQSGHNTVSWYQQALGQGPQFIFQYYREEENGRGNFPPRFSGLQFPNYSSELNVNALELDDSALYLCASSLRGQGSPLHFGNGTRLTVT.